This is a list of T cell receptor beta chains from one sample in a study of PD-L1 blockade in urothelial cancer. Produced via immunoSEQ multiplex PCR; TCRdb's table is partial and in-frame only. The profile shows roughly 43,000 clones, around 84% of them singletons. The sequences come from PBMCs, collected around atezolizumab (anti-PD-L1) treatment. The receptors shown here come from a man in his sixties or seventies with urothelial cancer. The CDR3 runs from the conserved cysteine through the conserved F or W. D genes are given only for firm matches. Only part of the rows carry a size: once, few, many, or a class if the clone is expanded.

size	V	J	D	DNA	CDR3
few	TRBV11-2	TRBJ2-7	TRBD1	TGTGCCAGCAGCTACCCCGCCCGGGACAGGGTAATCGAGCAGTACTTC	CASSYPARDRVIEQYF
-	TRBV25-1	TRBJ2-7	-	TGTGCCAGCAGTGCCCAGGGTTACGAGCAGTACTTC	CASSAQGYEQYF
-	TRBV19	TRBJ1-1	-	TGTGCCAGTAATCAACACACCACGGGGTTGAGAACTGAAGCTTTCTTT	CASNQHTTGLRTEAFF
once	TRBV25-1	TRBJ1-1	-	TGTGCCAGCAGTGAAATAACAGAGCCACCCGCCGAAGCTTTCTTT	CASSEITEPPAEAFF
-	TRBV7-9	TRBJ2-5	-	TGTGCCAGCGGCCATCAAGAGACCCAGTACTTC	CASGHQETQYF
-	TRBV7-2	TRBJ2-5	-	TGTGCCAGCAGCACGGACAGCCAAGAGACCCAGTACTTC	CASSTDSQETQYF
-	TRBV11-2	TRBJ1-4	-	TGTGCCAGCAGCTTAGATCTGACAATCACTAATGAAAAACTGTTTTTT	CASSLDLTITNEKLFF
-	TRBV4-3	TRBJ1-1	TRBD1	TGCGCCAGCAGCACCCGCAGGGGGTCGGACACTGAAGCTTTCTTT	CASSTRRGSDTEAFF
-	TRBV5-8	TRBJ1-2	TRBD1	TGTGCCAGCAGCTTTGGACAGGGAGTGATTGGCTACACCTTC	CASSFGQGVIGYTF
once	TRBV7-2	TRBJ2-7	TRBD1	TGTGCCAGCAGCCTCGGACAGGTCCCGTACGAGCAGTACTTC	CASSLGQVPYEQYF
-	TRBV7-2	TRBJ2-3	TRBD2	TGTGCCAGCAGGGGACTAGCGGAAAGCACAGATACGCAGTATTTT	CASRGLAESTDTQYF
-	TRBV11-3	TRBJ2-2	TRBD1	TGTGCCAGCAGCATCCAGACAGGGGAGAACACCGGGGAGCTGTTTTTT	CASSIQTGENTGELFF